This is a list of T cell receptor beta chains from one sample in a study of sequential checkpoint blockade in melanoma. Generated by immunoSEQ multiplex PCR, the TCRdb table keeps only in-frame clones and is missing some. The table lists about 37,000 clones, roughly a third of them singletons. Source: tumor tissue (inferred from file names), taken from a patient given nivolumab and ipilimumab in sequence. These receptors all stem from a human donor with melanoma. The CDR3 runs from the conserved cysteine through the conserved F or W. D genes are given only for firm matches. A row's size may be missing; if present it is once, few, many or a size class.

CDR3aa: CASSFSTGNQPQHF; CDR3nt: TGTGCCAGCAGCTTCTCTACAGGGAATCAGCCCCAGCATTTT; abundance: -; d_gene: -; v_gene: TRBV11-3; len: 14; j_gene: TRBJ1-5
CDR3aa: CASSSRQGPTGELFF; CDR3nt: TGTGCCAGCAGCTCGAGACAAGGCCCCACCGGGGAGCTGTTTTTT; abundance: -; d_gene: -; v_gene: TRBV9; len: 15; j_gene: TRBJ2-2
CDR3aa: CASSLGTSGKTVGGDEQFF; CDR3nt: TGTGCCAGCAGCCTCGGGACTAGCGGGAAAACCGTGGGCGGTGATGAGCAGTTCTTC; abundance: many; d_gene: TRBD2; v_gene: TRBV11-3; len: 19; j_gene: TRBJ2-1
CDR3aa: CASSQDFAGATDTQYF; CDR3nt: TGCGCCAGCAGCCAAGATTTCGCGGGGGCCACAGATACGCAGTATTTT; abundance: few; d_gene: -; v_gene: TRBV4-1; len: 16; j_gene: TRBJ2-3
CDR3aa: CASSHAGGADETQYF; CDR3nt: TGTGCCAGCAGCCACGCAGGGGGCGCAGATGAGACCCAGTACTTC; abundance: -; d_gene: TRBD1; v_gene: TRBV11-3; len: 15; j_gene: TRBJ2-5
CDR3aa: CASSDEGQGAPLYGYTF; CDR3nt: TGCGCCAGCAGTGACGAGGGACAGGGGGCGCCCCTCTATGGCTACACCTTC; abundance: -; d_gene: TRBD1; v_gene: TRBV10-2; len: 17; j_gene: TRBJ1-2
CDR3aa: CASSSIGGTGDVNTEAFF; CDR3nt: TGTGCCAGCAGCTCCATAGGGGGGACAGGGGACGTGAACACTGAAGCTTTCTTT; abundance: many; d_gene: TRBD1; v_gene: TRBV11-3; len: 18; j_gene: TRBJ1-1
CDR3aa: CASSRQGDHEQYF; CDR3nt: TGTGCCAGCAGTCGACAGGGGGACCACGAGCAGTACTTC; abundance: few; d_gene: TRBD1; v_gene: TRBV6-8; len: 13; j_gene: TRBJ2-7
CDR3aa: CASSPGQLTNYGYTF; CDR3nt: TGTGCCAGCAGCCCGGGACAGTTAACTAACTATGGCTACACCTTC; abundance: many; d_gene: TRBD1; v_gene: TRBV7-6; len: 15; j_gene: TRBJ1-2
CDR3aa: CASSPPGLAGNIQYF; CDR3nt: TGTGCCAGCTCACCACCGGGACTAGCGGGGAACATTCAGTACTTC; abundance: -; d_gene: TRBD2; v_gene: TRBV18; len: 15; j_gene: TRBJ2-4